This entry features one T cell receptor beta chain sequence. This entry belongs to a study of human T cells and chemical hapten exposure. Across the whole study: Patch tests containing 0.01% DPC, applied to the upper back, were read at 6 days.

Time point described: patch test 1, 2 weeks after DPC sensitization. The treatment denotes: therapeutic diphenylcyclopropenone sensitization with weekly scalp DPC. From germline, CDR1 is SGDLS and CDR2 YYNGEE. CDR3 length: 16 amino acids. V lost 0 bases, J lost 4 bases, and 14 bases lay in between. TCRdb independently ran MiXCR on the RACE reads; one entry per CDR3 protein. The repertoire has about 120,000 distinct CDR3 sequences, roughly 13% of them found once; the top ten carry 0.92%. The source was whole blood, collected in connection with sensitization to the hapten diphenylcyclopropenone (DPC). The chain combines TRBV9 with TRBJ2-1; D is perhaps TRBD1 (6 bases). This TCR was recovered from a man aged 18 to 30 with alopecia areata. Some clones in this sample may be carry-over from other donors' samples. The CDR3 sequence: CASSVVSGHFYNEQFF. Written as DNA, the CDR3 is TGTGCCAGCAGCGTAGTTTCGGGACATTTTTACAATGAGCAGTTCTTC.